Below, 22 T cell receptor beta chains from the same sample are listed, as sequenced in a study of a mutant IDH1 vaccine in newly diagnosed glioma. Data came from immunoSEQ multiplex PCR; TCRdb stores just in-frame clones and leaves some out. This sample has around 53,000 clones, with 90% to 95% found just once. Documented time point: week 11, during vaccination. Each vaccine dose was 300 ug of mutant IDH1 20-mer peptide, with topical imiquimod. The antigens these receptors bind are not known. Sequenced here: PBMCs, sampled from a glioma patient whose treatment included an IDH1 peptide vaccine. The source is a man between 50 and 59 years old with glioma.

This chain connects TRBV7-2 to TRBJ2-1, with 8 nucleotides matching TRBD1. The CDR3 covers 14 residues. Germline trimming cut 8 bases from V and 3 bases from J; bases unmatched to any gene: 6. Germline lookup yields CDR1 SGHTA and CDR2 FQGNSA. DNA for the CDR3: TGTGCCAGCGGAAAGACAGGGGTCTACAATGAGCAGTTCTTC. It translates to CASGKTGVYNEQFF. The full variable domain, its missing parts supplied by reference TRBV7-2 and TRBJ2-1, is GAGVSQSPSNKVTEKGKDVELRCDPISGHTALYWYRQSLGQGLEFLIYFQGNSAPDKSGLPSDRFSAERTGGSVSTLTIQRTQQEDSAVYLCASGKTGVYNEQFFGPGTRLTVL.

The chain carries TRBV18 and TRBJ1-4, with no clear D. V was cut by 2 bases and J by 6 bases, with 10 bases left in between. The CDR3 loop spans 14 amino acids. Looked up from germline, CDR1 is KGHSH and CDR2 is LQKENI. Here the CDR3 reads CASSPTGLHEKLFF. The CDR3 DNA reads as TGTGCCAGCTCACCAACGGGGTTACATGAAAAACTGTTTTTT.

V and J are TRBV12-5 and TRBJ2-5; 9 bases are a match to TRBD1. The V gene end was trimmed by 0 bases and the J gene end by 5 bases; junction bases not matched to a gene: 4. CDR1 LGHNT and CDR2 FRNRAP come from the germline V gene. This CDR3 has 15 residues. CDR3 loop: CASGLVTGGLETQYF. The CDR3, as DNA: TGTGCTAGTGGTTTGGTGACAGGGGGATTGGAGACCCAGTACTTC.

The chain joins TRBV18 to TRBJ1-4; D remains ambiguous. The CDR3 totals 13 residues. Germline V lookup: CDR1 KGHSH, CDR2 LQKENI. The germline V and J ends were trimmed by 4 bases and 5 bases, with 8 bases remaining between them. Here the CDR3 DNA reads TGTGCCAGCTCACAACAGTGGAATGAAAAACTGTTTTTT. Amino acids: CASSQQWNEKLFF.

The chain couples TRBV4-1 to TRBJ2-6; D is possibly TRBD2 (6 bases). The germline gives CDR1 MGHRA, CDR2 YSYEKL. V lost 5 bases and J 0 bases, leaving 11 bases between the germline ends. CDR3 size: 16 residues. This CDR3 is CASSSGLTSGANVLTF. The CDR3 DNA is TGCGCCAGCAGCTCGGGACTTACCTCTGGGGCCAACGTCCTGACTTTC.

J is TRBJ2-5 and V is TRBV30; D uncertain. This CDR3 has 12 residues. V was cut by 0 bases and J by 1 base, with 3 bases left in between. Germline V gene data show CDR1 as GTSNPN and CDR2 as SVGIG (reference sequence). The CDR3 here is CAWSVTQETQYF. In nucleotides, the CDR3 is TGTGCCTGGAGTGTAACCCAAGAGACCCAGTACTTC. The complete variable domain, with remaining parts taken from reference TRBV30 and TRBJ2-5, reads SQTIHQWPATLVQPVGSPLSLECTVEGTSNPNLYWYRQAAGRGLQLLFYSVGIGQISSEVPQNLSASRPQDRQFILSSKKLLLSDSGFYLCAWSVTQETQYFGPGTRLLVL.

The rearrangement links TRBV21-1 to TRBJ2-1; the D segment call TRBD1 is taken from the table without a DNA check. TRBV21-1 is given as a pseudogene. The CDR3 has 16 residues. Here the CDR3 reads CASSKTDRGTDNEQFF. The CDR3 DNA follows: TGTGCCAGCAGCAAGACGGACAGGGGGACCGACAATGAGCAGTTCTTC.

This chain uses TRBV15 with TRBJ2-1, with 7 bases matching TRBD1. The CDR3 length is 15 residues. Germline V gene data show CDR1 as LNHNV and CDR2 as YYDKDF (reference sequence). Germline trimming cut 9 bases from V and 0 bases from J; bases unmatched to any gene: 8. The CDR3 sequence is CATNPTGSSYNEQFF. The CDR3 DNA reads as TGTGCCACTAATCCGACAGGGAGCTCCTACAATGAGCAGTTCTTC.

V and J are TRBV7-2 and TRBJ1-4; D gene uncertain. V lost 0 bases, J lost 8 bases, and 7 bases lay in between. The CDR3 is 13 residues long. CDR1 SGHTA and CDR2 FQGNSA come from the germline V gene. CDR3 amino acids: CASSLAGREKLFF. DNA of the CDR3: TGTGCCAGCAGCTTAGCAGGGAGGGAAAAACTGTTTTTT.

This sequence joins TRBV28 and TRBJ1-1, with TRBD1 as a possible D gene (6 bases). The length of the CDR3 is 13 residues. V lost 6 bases and J lost 9, with 17 bases in between. Looked up from germline, CDR1 is MDHEN and CDR2 is SYDVKM. The CDR3 DNA reads TGTGCCAGCAGGTTCGGGTGGGGGGCCCAAGCTTTCTTT. This gives the protein CASRFGWGAQAFF.

This clone has only a few counts. The chain couples TRBV5-6 to TRBJ2-1; 14 bases align to TRBD2. The CDR3 has 17 residues. Unmatched junction bases numbered 14, after V lost 4 bases and J lost 11 bases. Looked up from germline, CDR1 is SGHDT and CDR2 is YYEEEE. CDR3 amino acids: CASSRSKTSGGVVQQFF. CDR3 DNA: TGTGCCAGCAGCCGATCTAAGACTAGCGGGGGGGTCGTTCAGCAGTTCTTC.

The chain has TRBV19 and TRBJ2-2, with 9 bases fitting TRBD1. CDR3 length: 18 amino acids. Germline V gene lookup returns CDR1 LNHDA and CDR2 SQIVND (reference sequence). The ends lost 3 bases at V and 3 bases at J; junction bases unmatched: 11. CDR3: CASSIGVGQGLYTGELFF. DNA of the CDR3: TGTGCCAGTAGTATTGGAGTTGGACAGGGGCTTTACACCGGGGAGCTGTTTTTT. The variable domain in full, completed from reference TRBV19 and TRBJ2-2, reads DGGITQSPKYLFRKEGQNVTLSCEQNLNHDAMYWYRQDPGQGLRLIYYSQIVNDFQKGDIAEGYSVSREKKESFPLTVTSAQKNPTAFYLCASSIGVGQGLYTGELFFGEGSRLTVL.

This clone turned up a few times. V and J are TRBV2 and TRBJ2-3; no definite D call. This CDR3 has 12 amino acids. Germline CDR1 and CDR2: SNHLY and FYNNEI. V shed 6 bases and J shed 2 bases, with 6 bases lying between them. The CDR3 bases are TGTGCCAGCAGCCCTTTCACAGATACGCAGTATTTT. Translated, it gives CASSPFTDTQYF. The variable domain in full, completed from reference TRBV2 and TRBJ2-3, reads EPEVTQTPSHQVTQMGQEVILRCVPISNHLYFYWYRQILGQKVEFLVSFYNNEISEKSEIFDDQFSVERPDGSNFTLKIRSTKLEDSAMYFCASSPFTDTQYFGPGTRLTVL.

The chain has TRBV5-4 and TRBJ2-5; D is tentatively TRBD1 or TRBD2 (6 bases each). Trimming stripped 4 bases from V and 2 bases from J, with 12 bases between. CDR1 and CDR2 from the germline V gene are SGHNT and YYREEE (reference sequence). The CDR3 covers 14 residues. CDR3 sequence: CASSVGGPQETQYF. The CDR3 bases are TGTGCCAGCAGCGTGGGGGGCCCGCAAGAGACCCAGTACTTC.

The V call is TRBV27, the J call TRBJ2-7; 8 positions match TRBD2. CDR3 length: 14 amino acids. Germline V gene sequence: CDR1 MNHEY, CDR2 SMNVEV (reference sequence). V lost 2 bases and J lost 4; bases outside the gene matches: 4. The CDR3 region is CASSLSGSYYEQYF. The DNA of the CDR3 is TGTGCCAGCAGTTTAAGCGGGAGCTATTACGAGCAGTACTTC.

The J gene is TRBJ1-1, the V gene TRBV27, with D tentatively TRBD1 (6 bases). The V end was cut by 3 bases, the J end by 3 bases, with 11 bases between. This CDR3 comprises 14 residues. Germline V CDR1 and CDR2: MNHEY, SMNVEV (reference sequence). The chain's CDR3 is CASSFGGSYTEAFF. The CDR3 nucleotides are TGTGCCAGCAGTTTCGGGGGCAGTTACACTGAAGCTTTCTTT.

The gene calls are TRBV20-1 and TRBJ1-5; no clear D. From germline, CDR1 is DFQATT and CDR2 SNEGSKA (reference sequence). Trimming pared 5 bases from V and 6 bases from J, leaving 8 bases between. The CDR3 runs to 11 residues. The CDR3 bases are TGCAGTGCTGAAGAGGGTCAGCCCCAGCATTTT. Protein sequence: CSAEEGQPQHF.

This clone was detected once. The V gene is TRBV19, the J gene TRBJ1-4; D not resolved. Trimming took off 7 bases at V and 8 bases at J, with 17 bases between the two ends. There are 14 residues in the CDR3. CDR1 and CDR2 from the germline V gene are LNHDA and SQIVND (reference sequence). DNA for the CDR3: TGTGCCAGTACCTCCCCTAGGGCCGCGGAAAAACTGTTTTTT. Its translation is CASTSPRAAEKLFF.

The rearrangement uses TRBV2 and TRBJ2-3; 10 bases line up with TRBD2. CDR1 is SNHLY and CDR2 is FYNNEI in the germline V gene. Germline trimming cut 6 bases from V and 8 bases from J; bases unmatched to any gene: 11. The length of the CDR3 is 15 residues. The CDR3 sequence is CASSGLAGAGGTQYF. As DNA, the CDR3 is TGTGCCAGCAGCGGTCTAGCGGGGGCGGGGGGTACGCAGTATTTT.

The sample holds a few counts of this clone. The chain joins TRBV5-1 to TRBJ1-6; no firm D call. Germline V gene lookup returns CDR1 SGHRS and CDR2 YFSETQ. The CDR3 length is 14 residues. The V and J ends lost 7 bases and 6 bases respectively, with 14 bases between them. CDR3 DNA sequence: TGCGCCAGCGCTGGAGGGTATAGTAATTCACCCCTCCACTTT. Its translation is CASAGGYSNSPLHF.

The rearrangement links TRBV6-6 to TRBJ2-7; tentatively, D is TRBD1 (6 bases). The V end lost 6 bases, the J end lost 0 bases, and 18 bases lay between the germline ends. CDR3 length: 16 amino acids. Germline assignment: CDR1 MNHNY and CDR2 SVGAGI (reference sequence). CDR3 amino acids: CASSLLVLDSSYEQYF. The CDR3 DNA is TGTGCCAGCAGCTTACTTGTCTTGGACAGCTCCTACGAGCAGTACTTC.

Notes on this clone: Other DNA sequences from this sample encode an identical CDR3 as well. The chain employs TRBV28 and TRBJ1-5, with D possibly matching TRBD1 (6 bases). The V end was cut by 5 bases, the J end by 3 bases, with 8 bases between. Germline CDR1 and CDR2: MDHEN and SYDVKM. The CDR3 totals 13 residues. The CDR3 coding sequence is TGTGCCAGCAGTCGGGACACCAATCAGCCCCAGCATTTT. This gives the protein CASSRDTNQPQHF.